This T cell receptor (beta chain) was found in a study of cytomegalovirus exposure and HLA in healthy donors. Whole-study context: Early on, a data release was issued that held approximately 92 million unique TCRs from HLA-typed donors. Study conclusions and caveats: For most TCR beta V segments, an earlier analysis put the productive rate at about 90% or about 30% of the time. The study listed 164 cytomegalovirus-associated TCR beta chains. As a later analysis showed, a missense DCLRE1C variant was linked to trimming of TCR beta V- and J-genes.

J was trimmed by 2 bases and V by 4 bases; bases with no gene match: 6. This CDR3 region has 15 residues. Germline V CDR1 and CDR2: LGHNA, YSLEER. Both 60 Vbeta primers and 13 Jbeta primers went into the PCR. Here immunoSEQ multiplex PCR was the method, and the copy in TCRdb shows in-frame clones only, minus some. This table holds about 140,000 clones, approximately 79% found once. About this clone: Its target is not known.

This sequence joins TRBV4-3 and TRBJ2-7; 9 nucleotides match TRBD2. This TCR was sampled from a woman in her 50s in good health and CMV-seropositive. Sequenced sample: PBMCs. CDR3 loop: CASSPFGGGAYEQYF. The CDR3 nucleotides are TGCGCCAGCAGCCCCTTCGGCGGGGGGGCCTACGAGCAGTACTTC.